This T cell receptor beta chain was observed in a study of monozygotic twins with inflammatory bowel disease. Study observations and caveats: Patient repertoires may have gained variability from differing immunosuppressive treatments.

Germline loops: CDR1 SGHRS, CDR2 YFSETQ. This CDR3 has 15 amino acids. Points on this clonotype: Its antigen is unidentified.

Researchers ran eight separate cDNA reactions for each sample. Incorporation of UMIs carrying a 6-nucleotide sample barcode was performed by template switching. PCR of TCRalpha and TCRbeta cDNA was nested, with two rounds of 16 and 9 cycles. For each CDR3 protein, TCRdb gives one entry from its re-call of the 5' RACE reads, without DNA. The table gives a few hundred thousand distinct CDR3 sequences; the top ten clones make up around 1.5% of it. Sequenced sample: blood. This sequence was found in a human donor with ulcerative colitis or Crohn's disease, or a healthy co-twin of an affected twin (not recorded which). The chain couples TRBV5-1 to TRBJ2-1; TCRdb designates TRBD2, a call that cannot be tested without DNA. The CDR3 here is CASSSTSGAFNEQFF.